The source of this T cell receptor beta chain is a study of T cells expressing NK-cell markers. Overall study context: Investigators obtained TCR beta repertoires from sorted CD3+CD56+NKG2C+, CD3+CD56+NKG2C- and CD3+CD56-NKG2C+ T cells.

TCRdb reprocessed the 5' RACE reads and keeps a single row for each CDR3 protein, giving no DNA. This sample's table reports a few hundred thousand distinct CDR3 sequences. There are 16 residues in the CDR3. Germline CDR1 reads SGHRS; CDR2 reads YFSETQ. This TCR came from a man aged 18-70 years in good health. Sequenced sample: blood T cells: a sorted CD56 or NKG2C T cell subset, CD4+ or CD8+ T cells, or bulk PBMC T cells (not recorded which). The chain has TRBV5-1 and TRBJ1-4; without DNA, the TCRdb call of TRBD1 cannot be checked. The CDR3 here is CASSRLSTGLNEKLFF.